Here is one TCR beta chain with its context. Its antigen is unknown. The sample originates from a study of radiotherapy plus CTLA-4 blockade in lung cancer. Turning to the study itself: Around 18% of enrolled patients responded objectively, and roughly 30% had disease control. The study, taken as a whole, reports: Interferon-beta, together with early blood T cell clone dynamics, reportedly best predicted response. TCR clones of tumor origin grew in blood after radiotherapy plus ipilimumab.

Profiled with immunoSEQ multiplex PCR; TCRdb holds only in-frame clones, not every one. The sample holds tens of thousands of clones, 70% to 85% seen once. Each patient with chemo-refractory metastatic non-small-cell lung cancer was treated with focal radiation plus CTLA-4 blockade using ipilimumab. Per germline, CDR1 MNHEY and CDR2 SVGAGI. Trimming shortened V by 6 bases and J by 2 bases, and 7 bases separated the two germline ends. The CDR3 is 12 residues long. V gene TRBV6-5 combines with J gene TRBJ1-2, with unresolved D. This receptor was taken from a human donor with non-small cell lung cancer who had stable disease on radiotherapy plus ipilimumab. The sample consisted of peripheral blood, taken from a patient treated with radiotherapy plus ipilimumab. Here the CDR3 reads CASSDWNYGYTF. The CDR3 DNA reads TGTGCCAGCAGCGACTGGAACTATGGCTACACCTTC.